This T cell receptor (beta chain) was recovered during a study of blood T cell repertoires in COVID-19. Sequenced by immunoSEQ multiplex PCR; TCRdb stores in-frame clones only, minus some. The sample carries 150,000 to 200,000 clones, about 78% recorded once. Trimming stripped 5 bases from V and 3 bases from J, with 11 bases between. Germline-derived CDR1 and CDR2 are MNHEY and SVGAGI. The CDR3 sequence is 14 residues long. All enrollees were about 18 to 89 years old and from approximately 24 US areas. Participants had their cohort set by participant-reported clinical history. Recovery among Cohort 3 donors was established by two negative PCRs, clearance, or symptom resolution.

Sequencing input: PBMCs or T cells enriched from blood (not recorded which). The receptor was derived from a woman between 45 and 60 years old who had recovered from COVID-19. This chain joins TRBV6-5 and TRBJ2-1; maybe TRBD2 (5 bases). As DNA, the CDR3 is TGTGCCAGCAGTAGGGCAGGACTCTACAATGAGCAGTTCTTC. Amino acids: CASSRAGLYNEQFF.